The source of this T cell receptor (beta chain) is a study of identical twins. Overall study results and limits: Insertions ran lower in abundant cord blood beta clonotypes, though not in memory repertoires. One should note that invariant MAIT and iNKT cells could partly confound zero-insertion analyses.

The CDR3 length is 15 residues. Germline V gene lookup returns CDR1 SSHAT and CDR2 FNYEAQ (reference sequence). Germline trimming cut 5 bases from V and 4 bases from J; bases unmatched to any gene: 5. In regard to this clonotype: What it recognizes is unknown.

TCRdb reprocessed the 5' RACE reads with MiXCR, giving one entry per CDR3 protein. The sample has 650,000 to 750,000 distinct CDR3 sequences; 20% to 25% are singletons. These data were also filed under a second study, of T cells expressing NK-cell markers. This second report adds: Several experiments confined sorting to alpha-beta TCR T cells with an anti-gamma-delta TCR antibody. Among CD8+ T cells from about six donors, dominant NKG2C+ clonotypes accounted for roughly 1.0-7.0%.

This clonotype was obtained from a woman in her late teens or twenties in good health. The chain combines TRBV7-7 with TRBJ2-3; TRBD2 agrees at 11 bases. The sample comprised PBMCs. Here the CDR3 reads CASSRLAGISDTQYF. The DNA for the CDR3 is TGTGCCAGCAGCCGACTAGCGGGAATATCAGATACGCAGTATTTT.